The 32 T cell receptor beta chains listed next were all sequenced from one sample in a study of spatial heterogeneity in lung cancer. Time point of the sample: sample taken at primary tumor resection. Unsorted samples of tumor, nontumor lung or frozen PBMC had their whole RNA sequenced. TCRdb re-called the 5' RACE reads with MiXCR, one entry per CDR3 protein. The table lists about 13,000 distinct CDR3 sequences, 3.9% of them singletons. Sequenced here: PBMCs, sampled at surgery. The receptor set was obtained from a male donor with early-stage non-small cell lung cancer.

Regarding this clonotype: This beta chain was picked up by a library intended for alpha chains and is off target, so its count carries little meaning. CDR3 nucleotides: TGCAGTGCTAATAAACAGGGGGCCGATCAGCCCCAGCATTTT. Its protein product is CSANKQGADQPQHF. The rearrangement uses TRBV20-1 and TRBJ1-5; 9 nucleotides line up with TRBD1. Germline V gene data show CDR1 as DFQATT and CDR2 as SNEGSKA (reference sequence). V was pared by 4 bases and J by 5 bases, with 6 bases of the junction left unmatched. This CDR3 is 14 amino acids long.

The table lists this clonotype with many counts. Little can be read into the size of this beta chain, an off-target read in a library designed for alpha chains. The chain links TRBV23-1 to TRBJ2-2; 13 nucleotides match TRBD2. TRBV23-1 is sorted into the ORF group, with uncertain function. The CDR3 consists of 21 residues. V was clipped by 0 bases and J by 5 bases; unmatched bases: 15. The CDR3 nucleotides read TGCGCCAGCAGTCAATCACAGGGCCCGACTAGCGGGAGGATGCGAACCGGGGAGCTGTTTTTT. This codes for CASSQSQGPTSGRMRTGELFF.

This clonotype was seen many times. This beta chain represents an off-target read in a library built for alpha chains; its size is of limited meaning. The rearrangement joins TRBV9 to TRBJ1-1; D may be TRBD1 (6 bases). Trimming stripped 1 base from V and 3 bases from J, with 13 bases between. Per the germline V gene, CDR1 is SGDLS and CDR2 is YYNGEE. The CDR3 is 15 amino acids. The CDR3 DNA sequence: TGTGCCAGCAGCGTAAACTGGGGGCGCGACACTGAAGCTTTCTTT. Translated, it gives CASSVNWGRDTEAFF.

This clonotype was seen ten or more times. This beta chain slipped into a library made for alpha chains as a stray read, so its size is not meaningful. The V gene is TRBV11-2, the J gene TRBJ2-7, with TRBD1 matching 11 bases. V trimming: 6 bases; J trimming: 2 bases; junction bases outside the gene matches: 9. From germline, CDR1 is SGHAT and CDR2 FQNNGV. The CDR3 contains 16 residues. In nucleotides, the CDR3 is TGTGCCAGCAGTCCGATCGGGGGACAGGGGGCCTACGAGCAGTACTTC. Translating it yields CASSPIGGQGAYEQYF.

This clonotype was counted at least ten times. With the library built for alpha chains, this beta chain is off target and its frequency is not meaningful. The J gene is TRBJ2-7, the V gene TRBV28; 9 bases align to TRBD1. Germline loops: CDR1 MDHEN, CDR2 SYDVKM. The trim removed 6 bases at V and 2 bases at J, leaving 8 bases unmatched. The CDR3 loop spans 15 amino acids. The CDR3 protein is CASSRPGQGTYEQYF. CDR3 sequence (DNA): TGTGCCAGCAGCCGGCCGGGACAGGGAACCTACGAGCAGTACTTC.

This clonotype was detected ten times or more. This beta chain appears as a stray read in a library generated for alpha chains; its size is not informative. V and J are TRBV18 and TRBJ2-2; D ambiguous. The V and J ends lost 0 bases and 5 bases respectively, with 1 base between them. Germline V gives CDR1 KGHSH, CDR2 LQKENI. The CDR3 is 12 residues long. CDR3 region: CASSPPTGELFF. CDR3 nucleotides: TGTGCCAGCTCACCACCGACCGGGGAGCTGTTTTTT.

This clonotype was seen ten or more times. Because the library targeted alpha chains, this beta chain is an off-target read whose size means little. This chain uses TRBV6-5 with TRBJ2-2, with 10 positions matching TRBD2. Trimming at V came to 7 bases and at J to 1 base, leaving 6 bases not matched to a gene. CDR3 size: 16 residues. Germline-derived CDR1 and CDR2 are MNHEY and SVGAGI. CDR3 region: CASTPGLAVNTGELFF. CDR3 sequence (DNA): TGTGCCAGCACCCCCGGACTAGCGGTGAACACCGGGGAGCTGTTTTTT.

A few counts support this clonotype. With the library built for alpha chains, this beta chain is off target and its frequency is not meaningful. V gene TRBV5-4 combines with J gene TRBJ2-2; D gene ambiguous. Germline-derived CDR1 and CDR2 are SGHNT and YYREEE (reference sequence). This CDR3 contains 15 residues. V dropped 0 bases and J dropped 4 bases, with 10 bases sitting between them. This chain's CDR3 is CASSLGEEFTGELFF. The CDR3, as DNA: TGTGCCAGCAGCTTGGGAGAGGAGTTCACCGGGGAGCTGTTTTTT.

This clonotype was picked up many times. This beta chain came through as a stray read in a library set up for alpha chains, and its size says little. The CDR3 DNA sequence: TGTGCCAGCAGCTCGGGACACCAACGTTTTGCGACCCAGTACTTC. Translation gives CASSSGHQRFATQYF. V gene TRBV6-5 combines with J gene TRBJ2-5; D might be TRBD1 (6 bases). The CDR3 sequence is 15 residues long. CDR1 is MNHEY, CDR2 SVGAGI, per germline. The V and J ends lost 6 bases and 7 bases respectively, with 21 bases between them.

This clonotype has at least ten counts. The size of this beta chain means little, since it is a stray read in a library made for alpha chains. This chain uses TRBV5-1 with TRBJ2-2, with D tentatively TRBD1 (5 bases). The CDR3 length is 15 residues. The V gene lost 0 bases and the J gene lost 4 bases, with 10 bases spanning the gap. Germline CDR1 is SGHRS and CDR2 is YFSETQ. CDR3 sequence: CASSLVSGITGELFF. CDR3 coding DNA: TGCGCCAGCAGCTTGGTCTCAGGGATCACCGGGGAGCTGTTTTTT.

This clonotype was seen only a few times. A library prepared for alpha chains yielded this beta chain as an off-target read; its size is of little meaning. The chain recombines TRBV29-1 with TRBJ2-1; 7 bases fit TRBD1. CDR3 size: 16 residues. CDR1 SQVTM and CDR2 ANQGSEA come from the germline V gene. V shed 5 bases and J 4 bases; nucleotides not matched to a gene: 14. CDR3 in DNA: TGCAGCGTTTCGGGGCTCCCGACAGGGCGGTACAATGAGCAGTTCTTC. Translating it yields CSVSGLPTGRYNEQFF.

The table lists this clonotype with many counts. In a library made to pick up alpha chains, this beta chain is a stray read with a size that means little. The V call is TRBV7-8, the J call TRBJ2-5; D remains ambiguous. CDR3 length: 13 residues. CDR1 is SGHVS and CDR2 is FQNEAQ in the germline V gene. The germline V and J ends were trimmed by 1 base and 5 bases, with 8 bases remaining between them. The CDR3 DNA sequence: TGTGCCAGCAGCTTAGGTGGAGAGGAGACCCAGTACTTC. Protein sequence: CASSLGGEETQYF.

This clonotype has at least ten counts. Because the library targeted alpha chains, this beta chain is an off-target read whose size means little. CDR3 DNA: TGTGCCACCAGTAGCAGGGGGCGCAACATTCAGTACTTC. As protein: CATSSRGRNIQYF. This chain connects TRBV24-1 to TRBJ2-4, with 8 bases fitting TRBD1. Per germline, CDR1 KGHDR and CDR2 SFDVKD. This CDR3 has 13 residues. V shed 6 bases, J shed 7 bases, and the junction held 4 bases outside the gene matches.

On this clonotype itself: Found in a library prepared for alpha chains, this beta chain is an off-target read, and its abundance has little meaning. The CDR3 region has the DNA TGTGCCAGCAGTGAGATATTCACCGGGGAGCTGTTTTTT. Translating it yields CASSEIFTGELFF. The chain combines TRBV2 with TRBJ2-2; D remains ambiguous. With 3 bases removed from V and 4 bases from J, the gap between germline ends came to 6 bases. The CDR3 totals 13 residues. CDR1 is SNHLY, CDR2 FYNNEI, per germline.

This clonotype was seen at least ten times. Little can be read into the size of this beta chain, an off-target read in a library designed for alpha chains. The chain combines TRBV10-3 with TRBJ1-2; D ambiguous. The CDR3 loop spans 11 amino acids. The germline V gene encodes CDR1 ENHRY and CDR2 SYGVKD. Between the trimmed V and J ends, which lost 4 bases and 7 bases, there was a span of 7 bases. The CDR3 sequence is CAISALTGYTF. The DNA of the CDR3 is TGTGCCATCAGTGCCCTCACTGGCTACACCTTC.

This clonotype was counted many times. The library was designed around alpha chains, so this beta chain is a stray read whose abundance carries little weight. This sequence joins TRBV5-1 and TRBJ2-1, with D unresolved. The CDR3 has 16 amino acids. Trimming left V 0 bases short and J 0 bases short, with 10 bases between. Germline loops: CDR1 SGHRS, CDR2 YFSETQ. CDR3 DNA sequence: TGCGCCAGCAGCTTGGAATGGCCGAGCTCCTACAATGAGCAGTTCTTC. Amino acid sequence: CASSLEWPSSYNEQFF.

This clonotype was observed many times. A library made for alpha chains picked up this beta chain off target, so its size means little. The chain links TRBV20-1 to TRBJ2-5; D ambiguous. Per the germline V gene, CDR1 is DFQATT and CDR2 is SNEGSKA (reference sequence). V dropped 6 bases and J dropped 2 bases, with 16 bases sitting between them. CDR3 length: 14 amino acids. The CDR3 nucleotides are TGCAGTGCCCCGACCCGGACGGTTCAAGAGACCCAGTACTTC. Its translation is CSAPTRTVQETQYF.

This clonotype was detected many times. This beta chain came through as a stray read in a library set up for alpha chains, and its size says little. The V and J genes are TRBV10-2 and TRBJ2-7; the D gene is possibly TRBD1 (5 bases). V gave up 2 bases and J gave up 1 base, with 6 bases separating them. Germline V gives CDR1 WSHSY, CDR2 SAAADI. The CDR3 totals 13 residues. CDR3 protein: CASSEQGSYEQYF. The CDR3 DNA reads TGCGCCAGCAGTGAGCAGGGTTCCTACGAGCAGTACTTC.

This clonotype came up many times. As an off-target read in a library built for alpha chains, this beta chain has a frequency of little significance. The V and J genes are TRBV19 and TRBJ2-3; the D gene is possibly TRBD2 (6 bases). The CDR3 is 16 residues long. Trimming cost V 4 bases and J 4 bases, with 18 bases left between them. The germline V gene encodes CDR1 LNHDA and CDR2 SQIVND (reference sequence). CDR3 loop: CASSSALGGYADTQYF. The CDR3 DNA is TGTGCCAGTAGTAGTGCCCTAGGAGGGTACGCAGATACGCAGTATTTT.

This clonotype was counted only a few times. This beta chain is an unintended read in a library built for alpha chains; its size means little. The DNA for the CDR3 is TGTGCCAGCAGTTTTGCCGGGGGCAACACTGAAGCTTTCTTT. Translated, it gives CASSFAGGNTEAFF. J is TRBJ1-1 and V is TRBV28, with a possible D match to TRBD1 (6 bases). The germline V and J ends were trimmed by 3 bases and 2 bases, with 10 bases remaining between them. Germline CDR1 MDHEN, CDR2 SYDVKM. The CDR3 runs 14 residues.

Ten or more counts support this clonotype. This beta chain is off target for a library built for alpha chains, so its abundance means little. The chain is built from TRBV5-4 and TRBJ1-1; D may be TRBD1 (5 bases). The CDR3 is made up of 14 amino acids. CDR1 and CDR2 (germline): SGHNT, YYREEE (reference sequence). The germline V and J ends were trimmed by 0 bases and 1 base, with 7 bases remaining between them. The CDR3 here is CASSLAGGNTEAFF. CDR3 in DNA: TGTGCCAGCAGCTTGGCCGGGGGGAACACTGAAGCTTTCTTT.

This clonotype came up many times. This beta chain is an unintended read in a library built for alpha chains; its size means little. This CDR3 is CASSLRGSSYNEQFF. The DNA for the CDR3 is TGTGCCAGCAGCTTAAGGGGGAGCTCCTACAATGAGCAGTTCTTC. V and J are TRBV7-9 and TRBJ2-1, with a possible D match to TRBD1 (6 bases). V lost 2 bases and J lost 0, with 8 bases in between. Germline CDR1 SEHNR, CDR2 FQNEAQ (reference sequence). The CDR3 consists of 15 residues. The entire variable domain, with the rest obtained from reference TRBV7-9 and TRBJ2-1, is as follows: DTGVSQNPRHKITKRGQNVTFRCDPISEHNRLYWYRQTLGQGPEFLTYFQNEAQLEKSRLLSDRFSAERPKGSFSTLEIQRTEQGDSAMYLCASSLRGSSYNEQFFGPGTRLTVL.

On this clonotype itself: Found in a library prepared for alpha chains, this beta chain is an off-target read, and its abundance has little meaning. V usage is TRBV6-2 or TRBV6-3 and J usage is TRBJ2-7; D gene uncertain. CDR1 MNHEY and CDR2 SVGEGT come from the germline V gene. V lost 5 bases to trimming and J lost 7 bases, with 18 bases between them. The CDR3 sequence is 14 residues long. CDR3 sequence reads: CASSRERNLREQYF. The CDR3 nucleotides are TGTGCCAGCAGTCGAGAAAGGAATTTACGAGAGCAGTACTTC.

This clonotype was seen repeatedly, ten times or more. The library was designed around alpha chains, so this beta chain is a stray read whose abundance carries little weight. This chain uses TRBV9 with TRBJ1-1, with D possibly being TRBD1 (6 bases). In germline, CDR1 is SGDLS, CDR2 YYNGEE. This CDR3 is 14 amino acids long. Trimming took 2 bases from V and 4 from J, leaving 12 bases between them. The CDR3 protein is CASSVVRGGTEAFF. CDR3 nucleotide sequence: TGTGCCAGCAGCGTCGTCAGGGGAGGCACTGAAGCTTTCTTT.

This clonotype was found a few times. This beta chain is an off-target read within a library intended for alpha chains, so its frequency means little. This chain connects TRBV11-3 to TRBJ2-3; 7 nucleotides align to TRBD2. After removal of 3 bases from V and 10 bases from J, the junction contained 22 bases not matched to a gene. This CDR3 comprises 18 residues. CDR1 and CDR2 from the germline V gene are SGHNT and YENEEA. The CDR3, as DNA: TGTGCCAGCAGCTTCCCCTCGTGTTTCCCCCCGACTAGCCCGGCGCAGTATTTT. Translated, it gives CASSFPSCFPPTSPAQYF. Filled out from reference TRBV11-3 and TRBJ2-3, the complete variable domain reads EAGVVQSPRYKIIEKKQPVAFWCNPISGHNTLYWYLQNLGQGPELLIRYENEEAVDDSQLPKDRFSAERLKGVDSTLKIQPAELGDSAVYLCASSFPSCFPPTSPAQYFGPGTRLTVL.

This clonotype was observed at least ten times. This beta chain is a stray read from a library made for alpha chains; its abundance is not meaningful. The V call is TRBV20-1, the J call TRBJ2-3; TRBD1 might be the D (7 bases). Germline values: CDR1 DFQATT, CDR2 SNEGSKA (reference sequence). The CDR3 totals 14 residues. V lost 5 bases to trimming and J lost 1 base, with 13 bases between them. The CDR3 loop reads CSARRGTGTDTQYF. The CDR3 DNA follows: TGCAGTGCTCGGAGGGGGACAGGCACAGATACGCAGTATTTT.

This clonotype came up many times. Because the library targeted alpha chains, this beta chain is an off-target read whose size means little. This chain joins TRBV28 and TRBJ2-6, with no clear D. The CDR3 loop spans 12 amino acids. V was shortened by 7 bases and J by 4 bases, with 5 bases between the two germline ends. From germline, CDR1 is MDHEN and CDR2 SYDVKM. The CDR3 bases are TGTGCCAGCATGGCCGGGGCCAACGTCCTGACTTTC. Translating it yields CASMAGANVLTF.

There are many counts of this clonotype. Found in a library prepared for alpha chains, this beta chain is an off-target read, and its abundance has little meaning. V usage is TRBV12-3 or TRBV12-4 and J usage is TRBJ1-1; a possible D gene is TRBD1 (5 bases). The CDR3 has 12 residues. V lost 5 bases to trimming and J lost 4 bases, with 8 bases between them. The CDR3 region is CASSGQITEAFF. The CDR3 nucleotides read TGTGCCAGCAGTGGACAAATCACTGAAGCTTTCTTT.

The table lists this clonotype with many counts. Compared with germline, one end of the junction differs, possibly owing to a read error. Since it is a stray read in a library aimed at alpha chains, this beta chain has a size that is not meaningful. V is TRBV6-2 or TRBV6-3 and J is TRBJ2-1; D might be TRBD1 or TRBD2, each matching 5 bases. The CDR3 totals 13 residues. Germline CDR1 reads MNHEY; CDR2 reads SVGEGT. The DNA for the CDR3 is TGTGCCAGCAGCGAAACGGGACCTCTCAAGAAGGTCTTC. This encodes CASSETGPLKKVF.

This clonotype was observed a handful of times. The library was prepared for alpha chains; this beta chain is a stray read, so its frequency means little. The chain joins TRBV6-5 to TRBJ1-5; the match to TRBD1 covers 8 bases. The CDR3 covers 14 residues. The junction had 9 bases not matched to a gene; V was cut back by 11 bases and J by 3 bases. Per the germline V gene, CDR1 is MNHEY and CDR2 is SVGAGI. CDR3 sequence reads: CAGLPGQDNQPQHF. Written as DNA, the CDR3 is TGTGCCGGACTACCGGGACAGGACAATCAGCCCCAGCATTTT.

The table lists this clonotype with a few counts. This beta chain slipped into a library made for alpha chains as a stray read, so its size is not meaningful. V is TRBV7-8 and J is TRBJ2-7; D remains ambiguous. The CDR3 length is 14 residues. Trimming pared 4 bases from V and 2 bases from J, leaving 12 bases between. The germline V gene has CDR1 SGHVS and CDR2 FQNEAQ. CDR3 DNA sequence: TGTGCCAGCAGCTCGCGACGGATTACCTACGAGCAGTACTTC. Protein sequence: CASSSRRITYEQYF.

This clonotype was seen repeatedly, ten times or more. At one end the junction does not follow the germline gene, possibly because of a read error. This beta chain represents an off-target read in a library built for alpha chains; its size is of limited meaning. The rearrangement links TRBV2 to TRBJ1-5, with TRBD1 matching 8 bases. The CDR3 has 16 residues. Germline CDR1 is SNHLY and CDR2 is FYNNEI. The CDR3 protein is CASREGQGGTNQPQHF. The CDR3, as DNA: TGTGCCAGCAGGGAAGGACAGGGAGGGACCAATCAGCCCCAGCATTTT.